The clone carrying this T cell receptor (beta chain) was observed a handful of times. Its specificity is unknown. This entry is derived from a study of T cells in Graves' hyperthyroidism and ophthalmopathy. RNA transcripts were the template for amplifying TCR beta CDR3 regions. During a first-round RT-PCR of the TCR CDR3, the HTBI primer set was used. Each CDR3 protein gets one entry after TCRdb re-called the multiplex PCR reads with MiXCR. The sample shows about 520,000 distinct CDR3 sequences, around a quarter of them seen only once. The V gene end was trimmed by 0 bases and the J gene end by 7 bases; junction bases not matched to a gene: 5. This CDR3 is built from 16 residues. Study results and caveats: Among clonotypes expanded in thyroid above 0.001, most were also found in blood. The model made its ophthalmopathy prediction, and onset followed a median approximately six months later.

This sequence joins TRBV12-3 or TRBV12-4 and TRBJ2-7; 14 bases are a match to TRBD2. The sequenced material came from blood. The receptor's source is a woman in her twenties or thirties with Graves' ophthalmopathy. This CDR3 is CASSLAGLAGAREQYF. As DNA, the CDR3 is TGTGCCAGCAGTTTAGCGGGACTAGCGGGAGCTCGGGAGCAGTACTTC.